These T cell receptor beta chains were read from a single sample in a study of blood T cell repertoires in COVID-19. Some clones are missing from TCRdb's copy, which holds only in-frame ones; the method was immunoSEQ multiplex PCR. This sample carries under 350,000 clones, around nine tenths of them seen once, and the ten largest clones take 1% to 1.5%. Sequencing was performed on peripheral blood. The receptor set was obtained from a man between 65 and 79 years old with acute or convalescent COVID-19. Each CDR3 is given with its conserved first and last residue. D genes are given only for firm matches. Clone sizes are given selectively: once, few, many, or a class where the clone is expanded.

size: NA; J: TRBJ2-1; D: TRBD2; V: TRBV3-1/TRBV3-2; DNA: TGTGCCAGCAGCGCAGGCATCCTGCGGGGGGTAAAGCAGTTCTTC; CDR3: CASSAGILRGVKQFF
size: NA; J: TRBJ2-5; D: TRBD1; V: TRBV24-1; DNA: TGTGCCACCAGCAGGGGGCGTTTGAATCAAGAGACCCAGTACTTC; CDR3: CATSRGRLNQETQYF
size: NA; J: TRBJ2-5; D: TRBD2; V: TRBV5-1; DNA: TGCGCCAGCAGCTTGGGGCCGGCGCGGGGGGTCCAAGAGACCCAGTACTTC; CDR3: CASSLGPARGVQETQYF
size: NA; J: TRBJ2-3; D: NA; V: TRBV7-2; DNA: TGTGCCAGCAGCTCTTCGGGAACCAACCGACGCCGAGATACGCAGTATTTT; CDR3: CASSSSGTNRRRDTQYF
size: NA; J: TRBJ2-7; D: TRBD1; V: TRBV11-2; DNA: TGTGCCAGCAGCTTAGTGGGGCAGGGGGCTTTCTCCTACGAGCAGTACTTC; CDR3: CASSLVGQGAFSYEQYF
size: NA; J: TRBJ2-7; D: NA; V: TRBV2; DNA: TGTGCCAGCAGTAGAAGCAGGACCTACGAGCAGTACTTC; CDR3: CASSRSRTYEQYF
size: once; J: TRBJ1-2; D: NA; V: TRBV28; DNA: TGTGCCAGCAGTTTAACGGGGGGAGCGGTCTTAGGCTACACCTTC; CDR3: CASSLTGGAVLGYTF
size: NA; J: TRBJ2-5; D: NA; V: TRBV5-1; DNA: TGCGCCAGCACCTCGGGGGGCGGGGCGAAAGAGACCCAGTACTTC; CDR3: CASTSGGGAKETQYF
size: NA; J: TRBJ2-7; D: TRBD2; V: TRBV2; DNA: TGTGCCAGCAGTGGCGGGGCTAGCGGGATTGGCGAGCAGTACTTC; CDR3: CASSGGASGIGEQYF
size: NA; J: TRBJ2-7; D: TRBD1; V: TRBV4-3; DNA: TGCGCCAGCAGCCAAGATCTTTGGGACAGGTACAGCGAGCAGTACTTC; CDR3: CASSQDLWDRYSEQYF
size: NA; J: TRBJ2-1; D: TRBD2; V: TRBV14; DNA: TGTGCCAGCAGCCTGCGGCACGCTAGCGGGAGACCCAGCTCCTACAATGAGCAGTTCTTC; CDR3: CASSLRHASGRPSSYNEQFF
size: NA; J: TRBJ2-5; D: NA; V: TRBV30; DNA: TGTGCCTGGAGTGTATCGGTGTCAGAGACCCAGTACTTC; CDR3: CAWSVSVSETQYF
size: NA; J: TRBJ2-7; D: TRBD2; V: TRBV11-2; DNA: TGTGCCAGCAGCACAGGACTAGCGGGAGCCTACGAGCAGTACTTC; CDR3: CASSTGLAGAYEQYF
size: NA; J: TRBJ1-3; D: NA; V: TRBV7-2; DNA: TGTGCCAGCAGCTTTAGTCGTTCAGGCTCTGGAAACACCATATATTTT; CDR3: CASSFSRSGSGNTIYF
size: NA; J: TRBJ2-7; D: TRBD1; V: TRBV27; DNA: TGTGCCAGCAGCCCAGGGGGCGTCGGTTCCTACGAGCAGTACTTC; CDR3: CASSPGGVGSYEQYF
size: NA; J: TRBJ2-7; D: TRBD1; V: TRBV7-2; DNA: TGTGCCAGCACGACTCTCCCCGGGACAGGGGTTTACGAGCAGTACTTC; CDR3: CASTTLPGTGVYEQYF
size: NA; J: TRBJ1-5; D: TRBD1; V: TRBV18; DNA: TGTGCCAGCTCACCGACAGGGCCGGTTCAGCCCCAGCATTTT; CDR3: CASSPTGPVQPQHF
size: NA; J: TRBJ1-2; D: TRBD1; V: TRBV5-4; DNA: TGTGCCAGCAGCGGACGACAGGGGAATTATGGCTACACCTTC; CDR3: CASSGRQGNYGYTF
size: NA; J: TRBJ2-2; D: NA; V: TRBV5-1; DNA: TGCGCCAGCAGCTTGGCCGGGGGAGGAGGGGAGCTGTTTTTT; CDR3: CASSLAGGGGELFF
size: NA; J: TRBJ1-5; D: NA; V: TRBV7-2; DNA: TGTGCCAGCAGCCCTGAGGCCGGAGTGGGTCAGCCCCAGCATTTT; CDR3: CASSPEAGVGQPQHF
size: NA; J: TRBJ2-3; D: NA; V: TRBV5-4; DNA: TGTGCCAGCAGCTTTACGGCAGGGGGAGGAGATACGCAGTATTTT; CDR3: CASSFTAGGGDTQYF
size: few; J: TRBJ2-5; D: NA; V: TRBV19; DNA: TGTGCCAGTAGTATTCCCCAGCGGGCGGAGACCCAGTACTTC; CDR3: CASSIPQRAETQYF
size: NA; J: TRBJ2-7; D: NA; V: TRBV7-6; DNA: TGTGCCAGCAGCGCGGGGCCCCCCTACGAGCAGTACTTC; CDR3: CASSAGPPYEQYF
size: NA; J: TRBJ1-2; D: NA; V: TRBV6-5; DNA: TGTGCCAGCTTCGGCCGTGCGGAGTATGGCTACACCTTC; CDR3: CASFGRAEYGYTF
size: once; J: TRBJ2-1; D: TRBD2; V: TRBV18; DNA: TGTGCCAGCTCACCACGAACCCTAGCGGGCTCCTACAATGAGCAGTTCTTC; CDR3: CASSPRTLAGSYNEQFF
size: NA; J: TRBJ2-4; D: NA; V: TRBV7-8; DNA: TGTGCCAGCAGCCGAGGGGGAGTCGGCAAAAACATTCAGTACTTC; CDR3: CASSRGGVGKNIQYF
size: NA; J: TRBJ2-5; D: TRBD1; V: TRBV9; DNA: TGTGCCAGCAGCGGAGACAGGGGTGGCGAGACCCAGTACTTC; CDR3: CASSGDRGGETQYF
size: NA; J: TRBJ2-5; D: NA; V: TRBV30; DNA: TGTGCCTGGAGTGTAATAGTAAACGGGGAGACCCAGTACTTC; CDR3: CAWSVIVNGETQYF
size: NA; J: TRBJ2-2; D: TRBD2; V: TRBV30; DNA: TGTGCCTGGACGCTAGCGGGAGTCTACACCGGGGAGCTGTTTTTT; CDR3: CAWTLAGVYTGELFF
size: NA; J: TRBJ2-1; D: TRBD1; V: TRBV18; DNA: TGTGCCAGCTCACCGACAGGGGGCCATGAGCAGTTCTTC; CDR3: CASSPTGGHEQFF